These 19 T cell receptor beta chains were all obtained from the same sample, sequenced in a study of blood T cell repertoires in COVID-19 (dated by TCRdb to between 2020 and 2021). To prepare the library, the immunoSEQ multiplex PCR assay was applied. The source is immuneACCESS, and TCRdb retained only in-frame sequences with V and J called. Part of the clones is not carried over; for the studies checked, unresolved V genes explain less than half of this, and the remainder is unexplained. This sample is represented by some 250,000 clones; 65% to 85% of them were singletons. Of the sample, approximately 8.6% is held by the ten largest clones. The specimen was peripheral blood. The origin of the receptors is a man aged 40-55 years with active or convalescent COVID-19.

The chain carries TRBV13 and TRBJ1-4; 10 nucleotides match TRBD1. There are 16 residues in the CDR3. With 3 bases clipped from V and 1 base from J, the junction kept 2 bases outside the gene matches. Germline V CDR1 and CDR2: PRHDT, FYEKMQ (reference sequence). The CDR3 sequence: CASSFRTGGTNEKLFF. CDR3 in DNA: TGTGCCAGCAGCTTCCGGACAGGGGGAACTAATGAAAAACTGTTTTTT.

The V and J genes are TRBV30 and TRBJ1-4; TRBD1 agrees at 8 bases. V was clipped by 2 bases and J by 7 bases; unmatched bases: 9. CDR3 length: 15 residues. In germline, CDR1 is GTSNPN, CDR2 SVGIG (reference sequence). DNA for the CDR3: TGTGCCTGGAGTAAAGGGACAGGAGGGGGTGAAAAACTGTTTTTT. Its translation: CAWSKGTGGGEKLFF.

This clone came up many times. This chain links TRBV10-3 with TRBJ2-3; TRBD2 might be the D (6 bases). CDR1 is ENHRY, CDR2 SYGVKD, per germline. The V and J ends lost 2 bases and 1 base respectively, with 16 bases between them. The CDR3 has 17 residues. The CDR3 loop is CAISEPTAGTGTDTQYF. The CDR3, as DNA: TGTGCCATCAGTGAGCCAACGGCGGGGACTGGCACAGATACGCAGTATTTT.

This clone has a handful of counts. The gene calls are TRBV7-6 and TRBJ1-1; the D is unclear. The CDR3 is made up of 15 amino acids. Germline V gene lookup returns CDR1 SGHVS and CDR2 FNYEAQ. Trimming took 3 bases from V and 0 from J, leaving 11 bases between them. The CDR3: CASSFVGVLNTEAFF. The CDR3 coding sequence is TGTGCCAGCAGCTTTGTCGGGGTCCTGAACACTGAAGCTTTCTTT.

The CDR3 DNA reads TGTGCCTGGAGTCCCCCAGACAGGAGAAATGAAAAACTGTTTTTT. Translated: CAWSPPDRRNEKLFF. The J gene is TRBJ1-4, the V gene TRBV30, with D perhaps TRBD1 (6 bases). V was shortened by 2 bases and J by 5 bases, with 15 bases between the two germline ends. Germline CDR1 reads GTSNPN; CDR2 reads SVGIG (reference sequence). The CDR3 length is 15 residues.

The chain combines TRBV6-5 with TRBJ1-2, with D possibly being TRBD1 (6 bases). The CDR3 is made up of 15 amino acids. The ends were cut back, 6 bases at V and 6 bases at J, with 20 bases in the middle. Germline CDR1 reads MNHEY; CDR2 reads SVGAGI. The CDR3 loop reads CASSPGGGPGDGYTF. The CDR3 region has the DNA TGTGCCAGCAGCCCCGGGGGGGGCCCGGGTGATGGCTACACCTTC.

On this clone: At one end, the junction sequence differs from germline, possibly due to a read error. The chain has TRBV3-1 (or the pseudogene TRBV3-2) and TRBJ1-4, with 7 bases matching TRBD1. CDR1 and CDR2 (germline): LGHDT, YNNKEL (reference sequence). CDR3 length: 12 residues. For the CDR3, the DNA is TGTGCCAGCAGCCGCGGCGACAGGGATTTCCGTTTT. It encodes CASSRGDRDFRF.

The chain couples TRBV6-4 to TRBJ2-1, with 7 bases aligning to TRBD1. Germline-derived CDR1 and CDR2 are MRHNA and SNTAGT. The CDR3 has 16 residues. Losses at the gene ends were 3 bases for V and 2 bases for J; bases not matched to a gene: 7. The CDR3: CASSEIRGSAYNEQFF. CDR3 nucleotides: TGTGCCAGCAGTGAAATCAGGGGGTCTGCCTACAATGAGCAGTTCTTC.

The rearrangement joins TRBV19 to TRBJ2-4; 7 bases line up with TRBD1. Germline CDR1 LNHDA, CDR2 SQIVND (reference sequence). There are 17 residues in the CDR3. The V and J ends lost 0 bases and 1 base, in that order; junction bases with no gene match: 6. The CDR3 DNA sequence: TGTGCCAGTAGTATAGATGGGACAGTCTTGGCCAAAAACATTCAGTACTTC. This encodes CASSIDGTVLAKNIQYF.

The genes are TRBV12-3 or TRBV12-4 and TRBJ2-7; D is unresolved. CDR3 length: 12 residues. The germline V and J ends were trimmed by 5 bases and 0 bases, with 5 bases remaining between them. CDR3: CASSGSSYEQYF. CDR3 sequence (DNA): TGTGCCAGCAGTGGCAGCTCCTACGAGCAGTACTTC.

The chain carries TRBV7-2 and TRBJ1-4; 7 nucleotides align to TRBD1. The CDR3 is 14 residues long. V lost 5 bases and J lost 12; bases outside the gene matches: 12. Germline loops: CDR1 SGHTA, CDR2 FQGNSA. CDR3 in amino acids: CASSPQGGRAQLFF. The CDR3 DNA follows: TGTGCCAGCAGCCCCCAGGGGGGCAGGGCCCAACTGTTTTTT.

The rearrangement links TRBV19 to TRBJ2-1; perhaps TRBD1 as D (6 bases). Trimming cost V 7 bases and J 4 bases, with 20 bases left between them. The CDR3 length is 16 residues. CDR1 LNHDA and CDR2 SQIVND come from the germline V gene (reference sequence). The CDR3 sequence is CASNVGQPGGYNEQFF. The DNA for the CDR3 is TGTGCCAGTAATGTAGGACAGCCTGGGGGTTACAATGAGCAGTTCTTC.

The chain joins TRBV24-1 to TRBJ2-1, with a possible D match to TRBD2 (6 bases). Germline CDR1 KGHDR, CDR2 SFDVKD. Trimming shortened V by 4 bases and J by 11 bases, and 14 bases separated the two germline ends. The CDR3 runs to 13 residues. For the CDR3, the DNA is TGTGCCACCAGTGACCAACCCGGGACTCAGCAGTTCTTC. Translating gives CATSDQPGTQQFF.

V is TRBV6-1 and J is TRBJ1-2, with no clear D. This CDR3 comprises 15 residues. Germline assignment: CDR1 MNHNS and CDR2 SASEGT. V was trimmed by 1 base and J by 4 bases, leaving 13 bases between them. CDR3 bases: TGTGCCAGCAGTGAAGATTTAAGAGAGGGCTATGGCTACACCTTC. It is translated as CASSEDLREGYGYTF.

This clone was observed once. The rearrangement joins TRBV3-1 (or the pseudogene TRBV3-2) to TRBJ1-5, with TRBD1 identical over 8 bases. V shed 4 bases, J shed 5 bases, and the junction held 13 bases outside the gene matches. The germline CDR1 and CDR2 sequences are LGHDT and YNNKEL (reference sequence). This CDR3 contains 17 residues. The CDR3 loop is CASSPGQGMGRDQPQHF. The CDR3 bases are TGTGCCAGCAGCCCCGGACAGGGAATGGGAAGGGATCAGCCCCAGCATTTT.

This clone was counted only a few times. The CDR3 region has the DNA TGTGCCAGTAGTATCTGGACGGGGGATAGCAATCAGCCCCAGCATTTT. Translation gives CASSIWTGDSNQPQHF. V and J are TRBV19 and TRBJ1-5; TRBD1 is a possible D gene (5 bases). V dropped 3 bases and J dropped 0 bases, with 12 bases sitting between them. Germline V gene lookup returns CDR1 LNHDA and CDR2 SQIVND (reference sequence). The CDR3 spans 16 residues.

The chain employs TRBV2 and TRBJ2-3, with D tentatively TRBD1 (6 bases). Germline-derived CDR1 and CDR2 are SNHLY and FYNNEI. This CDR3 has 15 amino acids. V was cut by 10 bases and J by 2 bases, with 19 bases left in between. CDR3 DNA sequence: TGTGCCACCCAGGGGAATAGTATCTCCACAGATACGCAGTATTTT. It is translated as CATQGNSISTDTQYF.

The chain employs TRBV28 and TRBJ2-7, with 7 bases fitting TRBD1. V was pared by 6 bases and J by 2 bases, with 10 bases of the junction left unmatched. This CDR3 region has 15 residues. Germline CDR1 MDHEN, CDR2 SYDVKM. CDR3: CASSPGQGVPYEQYF. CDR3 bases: TGTGCCAGCAGCCCGGGCCAGGGGGTACCCTACGAGCAGTACTTC.

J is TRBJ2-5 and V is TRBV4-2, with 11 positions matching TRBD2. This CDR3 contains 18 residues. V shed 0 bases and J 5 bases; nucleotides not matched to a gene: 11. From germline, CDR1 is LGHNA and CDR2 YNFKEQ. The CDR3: CASSQDSVAGGQRETQYF. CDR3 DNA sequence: TGTGCCAGCAGCCAAGATAGCGTAGCGGGGGGGCAGAGGGAGACCCAGTACTTC.